One sample yielded the 10 T cell receptor beta chains listed below, sequenced in a study of blood T cell repertoires in COVID-19. Data came from immunoSEQ multiplex PCR; TCRdb stores just in-frame clones and leaves some out. In the table there are 70,000 or so clones, roughly four fifths of which are singletons. The sequencing sample was made of peripheral blood. The source of these receptors is a man between 60 and 75 years old with COVID-19, enrolled during active disease.

The CDR3 DNA sequence: TGTGCCAGCAGTGAAGGGGGAGGGGACATTCAGTACTTC. It yields the protein CASSEGGGDIQYF. The rearrangement links TRBV2 to TRBJ2-4; 7 bases align to TRBD2. The V and J ends lost 1 base and 8 bases, in that order; junction bases with no gene match: 2. Germline CDR1 SNHLY, CDR2 FYNNEI. This CDR3 contains 13 residues.

This clone was recorded a few times. V usage is TRBV7-9 and J usage is TRBJ2-1; a possible D gene is TRBD2 (6 bases). This CDR3 is 15 amino acids long. Germline CDR1 and CDR2: SEHNR and FQNEAQ (reference sequence). V lost 5 bases and J 6 bases, leaving 17 bases between the germline ends. For the CDR3, the DNA is TGTGCCAGCAGCCCCCGGGGTTCTAGCGCCAATGAGCAGTTCTTC. Translating it yields CASSPRGSSANEQFF.

The rearrangement joins TRBV9 to TRBJ1-6; no definite D call. The germline V gene has CDR1 SGDLS and CDR2 YYNGEE. V lost 1 base, J lost 10 bases, and 15 bases lay in between. The CDR3 has 15 amino acids. CDR3 nucleotide sequence: TGTGCCAGCAGCGTACGAGGAGAGTATGAATCACCCCTCCACTTT. It is translated as CASSVRGEYESPLHF.

The chain recombines TRBV9 with TRBJ1-4; the match to TRBD1 covers 9 bases. Trimming cost V 0 bases and J 1 base; bases outside gene matches: 4. The CDR3 loop spans 17 amino acids. The germline CDR1 and CDR2 sequences are SGDLS and YYNGEE. The CDR3 region has the DNA TGTGCCAGCAGCGTAGCTACAGGGGGCAGAACTAATGAAAAACTGTTTTTT. It encodes CASSVATGGRTNEKLFF.

This chain uses TRBV7-9 with TRBJ2-7; TRBD1 matches 10 bases. The CDR3 is made up of 14 amino acids. Germline V CDR1 and CDR2: SEHNR, FQNEAQ (reference sequence). Unmatched junction bases numbered 7, after V lost 2 bases and J lost 9 bases. The CDR3 region is CASSLSDRGLGQYF. CDR3 bases: TGTGCCAGCAGCTTATCTGACAGGGGGCTCGGGCAGTACTTC.

The chain combines TRBV5-4 with TRBJ1-1; the match to TRBD1 covers 8 bases. The CDR3 consists of 15 residues. The trim removed 4 bases at V and 5 bases at J, leaving 10 bases unmatched. Germline values: CDR1 SGHNT, CDR2 YYREEE (reference sequence). CDR3 loop: CASSLRQGPSTEAFF. DNA of the CDR3: TGTGCCAGCAGCCTAAGACAGGGGCCAAGTACTGAAGCTTTCTTT.

V is TRBV9 and J is TRBJ1-1; no firm D call. V lost 0 bases and J 1 base, leaving 7 bases between the germline ends. The CDR3 length is 14 residues. Germline CDR1 is SGDLS and CDR2 is YYNGEE. CDR3 amino acids: CASSVDGWNTEAFF. CDR3 sequence (DNA): TGTGCCAGCAGCGTAGACGGTTGGAACACTGAAGCTTTCTTT. Looking up the rest from reference TRBV9 and TRBJ1-1 gives the full variable domain: DSGVTQTPKHLITATGQRVTLRCSPRSGDLSVYWYQQSLDQGLQFLIQYYNGEERAKGNILERFSAQQFPDLHSELNLSSLELGDSALYFCASSVDGWNTEAFFGQGTRLTVV.

The DNA for the CDR3 is TGTGCCAGCAGTCAAACGGGGGGCCAAGCTTTCTTT. This encodes CASSQTGGQAFF. The chain couples TRBV6-4 to TRBJ1-1, with D tentatively TRBD1 (6 bases). Germline CDR1 MRHNA, CDR2 SNTAGT. Trimming took 5 bases from V and 9 from J, leaving 13 bases between them. The CDR3 totals 12 residues.

The V gene is TRBV29-1, the J gene TRBJ2-1; 7 positions match TRBD2. The CDR3 length is 14 residues. From germline, CDR1 is SQVTM and CDR2 ANQGSEA. V shed 1 base, J shed 0 bases, and the junction held 0 bases outside the gene matches. CDR3 in amino acids: CSVEGGGSYNEQFF. The CDR3, as DNA: TGCAGCGTTGAAGGCGGGGGCTCCTACAATGAGCAGTTCTTC.

The chain joins TRBV3-1 (or the pseudogene TRBV3-2) to TRBJ2-5; a possible D gene is TRBD2 (5 bases). Germline loops: CDR1 LGHDT, CDR2 YNNKEL (reference sequence). The ends were cut back, 0 bases at V and 4 bases at J, with 21 bases in the middle. The CDR3 runs to 18 residues. The CDR3 DNA follows: TGTGCCAGCAGCCAAGATAGCCTTCGGGTGGCGGGCGGAGAGACCCAGTACTTC. Its protein product is CASSQDSLRVAGGETQYF.